The subject of this entry is one T cell receptor beta chain. Trimming stripped 4 bases from V and 3 bases from J, with 11 bases between. The CDR3 is 13 amino acids. The germline V gene encodes CDR1 SGHNT and CDR2 YYREEE (reference sequence). This sample is drawn from a study of blood T cell repertoires in COVID-19. Study-wide background: COVID-19 samples, acute and convalescent, were from the United States, Italy and Spain. T cells, B-cell-depleted T cells, or PBMCs provided the cDNA or gDNA that served as material.

Original data processing: Amplifying reference gene primers gave estimates of nucleated cell counts. Assay: immunoSEQ multiplex PCR; the TCRdb copy retains only in-frame clones and omits some. That table gives V, J and clone size, and the DNA gave D and trimming. The sample shows 85,000 or so clones, roughly 89% of them seen only once. This chain links TRBV5-4 with TRBJ2-7; no clear D gene. The origin of this receptor is a man in his fifties or sixties with active or convalescent COVID-19. Input material: peripheral blood. The chain's CDR3 is CASSPTDGYEQYF. CDR3 nucleotide sequence: TGTGCCAGCAGCCCGACTGACGGCTACGAGCAGTACTTC.